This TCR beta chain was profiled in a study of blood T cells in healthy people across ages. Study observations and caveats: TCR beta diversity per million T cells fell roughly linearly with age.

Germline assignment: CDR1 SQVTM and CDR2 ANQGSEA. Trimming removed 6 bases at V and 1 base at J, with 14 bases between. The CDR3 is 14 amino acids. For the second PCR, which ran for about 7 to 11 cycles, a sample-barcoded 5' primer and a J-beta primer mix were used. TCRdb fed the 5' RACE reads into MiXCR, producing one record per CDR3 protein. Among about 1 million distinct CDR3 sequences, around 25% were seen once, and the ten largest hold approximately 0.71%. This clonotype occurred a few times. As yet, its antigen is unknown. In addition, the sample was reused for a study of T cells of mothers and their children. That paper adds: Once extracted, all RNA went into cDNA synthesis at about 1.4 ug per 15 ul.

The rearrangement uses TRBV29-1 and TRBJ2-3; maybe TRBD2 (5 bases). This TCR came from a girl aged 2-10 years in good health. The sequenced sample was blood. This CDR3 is CSVVKEGRTDTQYF. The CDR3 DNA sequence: TGCAGCGTGGTGAAAGAGGGCCGCACAGATACGCAGTATTTT.